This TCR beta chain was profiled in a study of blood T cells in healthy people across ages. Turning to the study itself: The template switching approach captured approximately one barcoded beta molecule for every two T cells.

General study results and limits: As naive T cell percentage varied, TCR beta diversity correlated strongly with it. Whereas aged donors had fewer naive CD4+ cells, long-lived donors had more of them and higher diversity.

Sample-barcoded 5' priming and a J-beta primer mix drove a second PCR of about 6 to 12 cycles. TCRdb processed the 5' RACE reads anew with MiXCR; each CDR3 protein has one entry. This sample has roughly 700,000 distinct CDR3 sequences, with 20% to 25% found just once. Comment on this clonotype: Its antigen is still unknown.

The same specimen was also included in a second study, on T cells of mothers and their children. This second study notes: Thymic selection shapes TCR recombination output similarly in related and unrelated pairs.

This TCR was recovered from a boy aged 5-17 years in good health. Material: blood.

CDR3 amino acids: CSAGRQTYNEQFF. In DNA form, the CDR3 reads TGCAGTGCTGGAAGACAGACATACAATGAGCAGTTCTTC. The chain recombines TRBV20-1 with TRBJ2-1, with D possibly matching TRBD1 (5 bases). Trimming stripped 5 bases from V and 4 bases from J, with 12 bases between. Germline V gives CDR1 DFQATT, CDR2 SNEGSKA (reference sequence). The CDR3 totals 13 residues.